The 12 T cell receptor beta chains below were found in one sample sequenced in a study of beta chain features in type 1 diabetes. Reverse transcription of all isolated RNA meant that expressed TCRB transcripts were sequenced. Profiled with immunoSEQ multiplex PCR; TCRdb holds only in-frame clones, not every one. The repertoire includes under 450,000 clones, approximately 15% of them detected once, and under 0.04% sits in the top ten. Source material: naive CD4+ T cells from blood. Receptors originate from a man aged 25-40 years in good health.

The rearrangement links TRBV29-1 to TRBJ2-5; 9 nucleotides match TRBD1. The CDR3 length is 12 residues. The junction had 5 bases not matched to a gene; V was cut back by 7 bases and J by 5 bases. Germline CDR1 reads SQVTM; CDR2 reads ANQGSEA. The CDR3: CSALTGGETQYF. CDR3 DNA sequence: TGCAGCGCCCTGACAGGGGGGGAGACCCAGTACTTC.

V and J are TRBV10-3 and TRBJ2-7; 12 bases match TRBD2. The CDR3 runs to 15 residues. With V trimmed by 5 bases and J by 1 base, 3 bases remained unmatched. CDR1 ENHRY and CDR2 SYGVKD come from the germline V gene. The CDR3: CAISSTSGRSYEQYV. The CDR3, as DNA: TGTGCCATCAGTTCAACTAGCGGGAGGTCCTACGAGCAGTACGTC.

This clone was detected ten times or more. This chain links TRBV10-3 with TRBJ2-3; D not resolved. The CDR3 contains 13 residues. Trimming took 3 bases from V and 1 from J, leaving 5 bases between them. The V gene's germline CDR1 is ENHRY and CDR2 SYGVKD. CDR3 sequence reads: CAISETGTDTQYF. The CDR3 DNA is TGTGCCATCAGTGAAACGGGCACAGATACGCAGTATTTT.

This clone has more than one count but fewer than ten. This chain joins TRBV6-5 and TRBJ2-1; D might be TRBD2 (6 bases). Germline V gene sequence: CDR1 MNHEY, CDR2 SVGAGI. CDR3 size: 16 residues. V lost 1 base and J 1 base, leaving 11 bases between the germline ends. In DNA, the CDR3 is TGTGCCAGCAGTTACTTTGGGGGGTTGTCCTACAATGAGCAGTTCTTC. It translates to CASSYFGGLSYNEQFF.

This clone was observed a handful of times. The chain recombines TRBV5-1 with TRBJ2-5; 8 nucleotides line up with TRBD1. CDR3 length equals 14 residues. V shed 5 bases, J shed 3 bases, and the junction held 6 bases outside the gene matches. CDR1 SGHRS and CDR2 YFSETQ come from the germline V gene. The CDR3 sequence is CASSFGQGEETQYF. The CDR3 DNA sequence: TGCGCCAGCAGTTTCGGACAGGGAGAAGAGACCCAGTACTTC.

V is TRBV7-9 and J is TRBJ2-1; the D call may be TRBD1 or TRBD2 (5 bases each). Germline assignment: CDR1 SEHNR and CDR2 FQNEAQ (reference sequence). CDR3 length equals 15 residues. V dropped 9 bases and J dropped 4 bases, with 19 bases sitting between them. CDR3 region: CASNQWKGPYNEQFF. Here the CDR3 DNA reads TGTGCCAGTAACCAATGGAAGGGACCGTACAATGAGCAGTTCTTC.

This clone was seen more than once but under ten times. The rearrangement joins TRBV20-1 to TRBJ2-1; a weak D match, TRBD1 (6 bases). V lost 5 bases, J lost 10 bases, and 12 bases lay in between. The CDR3 covers 11 residues. Germline CDR1 reads DFQATT; CDR2 reads SNEGSKA (reference sequence). This chain's CDR3 is CSAGQTSEQFF. CDR3 in DNA: TGCAGTGCTGGACAGACTTCCGAGCAGTTCTTC.

This clone was counted between two and nine times. The V gene is TRBV4-3, the J gene TRBJ2-3; D is uncertain. The germline gives CDR1 LGHNA, CDR2 YSLEER. Trimming stripped 0 bases from V and 9 bases from J, with 16 bases between. The CDR3 totals 15 residues. CDR3 DNA: TGCGCCAGCAGCCAAGAGGGCCTCGTCTTGGGGACGCAGTATTTT. Its protein is CASSQEGLVLGTQYF.

This chain joins TRBV30 and TRBJ1-1; tentative D call: TRBD1 (5 bases). With 2 bases removed from V and 4 bases from J, the gap between germline ends came to 8 bases. The CDR3 length is 12 residues. From germline, CDR1 is GTSNPN and CDR2 SVGIG (reference sequence). CDR3 amino acids: CAWSKGFTEAFF. DNA for the CDR3: TGTGCCTGGAGTAAGGGGTTCACTGAAGCTTTCTTT.

This clone was recorded many times. This chain uses TRBV9 with TRBJ2-7; D gene ambiguous. CDR1 SGDLS and CDR2 YYNGEE come from the germline V gene. The CDR3 has 10 residues. Between the trimmed V and J ends, which lost 4 bases and 4 bases, there was a span of 3 bases. CDR3: CASSIYEQYV. The CDR3 nucleotides are TGTGCCAGCAGCATTTACGAGCAGTACGTC.

This chain joins TRBV11-2 and TRBJ2-1; no firm D call. V gave up 3 bases and J gave up 2 bases, with 11 bases separating them. This CDR3 contains 15 residues. Germline loops: CDR1 SGHAT, CDR2 FQNNGV. CDR3 protein: CASSFGRSTYNEQFF. CDR3 nucleotide sequence: TGTGCCAGCAGCTTTGGAAGGAGCACCTACAATGAGCAGTTCTTC.

The V and J genes are TRBV9 and TRBJ2-5, with 12 bases that match TRBD2. The germline gives CDR1 SGDLS, CDR2 YYNGEE. Losses at the gene ends were 0 bases for V and 5 bases for J; bases not matched to a gene: 5. The CDR3 totals 16 residues. DNA for the CDR3: TGTGCCAGCAGCGTAGATGCTAGCGGGAGGGAGGAGACCCAGTACTTC. Translation: CASSVDASGREETQYF.